The 9 T cell receptor beta chains below all came from one sample that was sequenced in a study of PD-L1 blockade in urothelial cancer. Sequencing used immunoSEQ multiplex PCR; TCRdb keeps in-frame clones, though not all of them. This table holds approximately 91,000 clones, around four fifths found once. Described time point: peripheral blood 6 weeks after treatment start. The source material was PBMCs, sampled around atezolizumab (anti-PD-L1) treatment. The source of these receptors is a man between 65 and 80 years old with urothelial cancer.

V is TRBV13 and J is TRBJ1-2; the match to TRBD1 covers 7 bases. Trimming removed 5 bases from V and 8 bases from J; junction bases left unmatched: 11. The CDR3 length is 14 residues. Germline V gene sequence: CDR1 PRHDT, CDR2 FYEKMQ (reference sequence). The DNA for the CDR3 is TGTGCCAGCAGCCGAGGGCAGGGGGATCAAGGCTACACCTTC. It is translated as CASSRGQGDQGYTF.

The V call is TRBV18, the J call TRBJ2-3, with D perhaps TRBD1 (5 bases). The CDR3 sequence is 15 residues long. Trimming stripped 6 bases from V and 4 bases from J, with 17 bases between. Per germline, CDR1 KGHSH and CDR2 LQKENI. CDR3 in DNA: TGTGCCAGCTCCCGAGGCGTAATGGGGCCAGATACGCAGTATTTT. Translated, it gives CASSRGVMGPDTQYF.

V is TRBV9 and J is TRBJ1-4; 7 bases line up with TRBD1. Germline V gene lookup returns CDR1 SGDLS and CDR2 YYNGEE. V was clipped by 0 bases and J by 8 bases; unmatched bases: 7. The CDR3 totals 15 residues. DNA for the CDR3: TGTGCCAGCAGCGTAGGTCGACAGGGTCCGGAAAAACTGTTTTTT. It translates to CASSVGRQGPEKLFF.

This clone has just a few counts. V usage is TRBV6-1 and J usage is TRBJ2-5, with 11 bases aligning to TRBD2. V gave up 0 bases and J gave up 5 bases; unmatched junction bases: 8. Germline CDR1 reads MNHNS; CDR2 reads SASEGT. There are 17 residues in the CDR3. DNA for the CDR3: TGTGCCAGCAGTGAAGCCTGGGGACTAGCGGAGAGGGAGACCCAGTACTTC. As protein: CASSEAWGLAERETQYF.

The chain joins TRBV19 to TRBJ1-4; no definite D call. Germline CDR1 and CDR2: LNHDA and SQIVND (reference sequence). Trimming took 1 base from V and 5 from J, leaving 8 bases between them. The CDR3 contains 14 residues. The chain's CDR3 is CASSIATRNEKLFF. CDR3 nucleotides: TGTGCCAGTAGTATAGCCACTCGGAATGAAAAACTGTTTTTT.

This chain uses TRBV7-2 with TRBJ2-7; 8 bases agree with TRBD1. Trimming removed 1 base from V and 5 bases from J; junction bases left unmatched: 10. Germline values: CDR1 SGHTA, CDR2 FQGNSA. CDR3 length: 16 amino acids. The CDR3: CASSLVATGGNNEQYF. The CDR3 DNA follows: TGTGCCAGCAGCTTAGTCGCCACAGGGGGAAATAACGAGCAGTACTTC.

The chain combines TRBV6-5 with TRBJ1-2, with TRBD1 as a possible D gene (6 bases). The CDR3 runs to 16 residues. Germline-derived CDR1 and CDR2 are MNHEY and SVGAGI. Between the trimmed V and J ends, which lost 0 bases and 4 bases, there was a span of 15 bases. As DNA, the CDR3 is TGTGCCAGCAGTTACTCGAGTAACAGGGATGGCTATGGCTACACCTTC. Protein product: CASSYSSNRDGYGYTF.

The chain recombines TRBV5-6 with TRBJ1-4, with D tentatively TRBD1 (5 bases). Per the germline V gene, CDR1 is SGHDT and CDR2 is YYEEEE. Trimming took off 0 bases at V and 4 bases at J, with 13 bases between the two ends. This CDR3 comprises 16 residues. CDR3 residues: CASSLEQGRNNEKLFF. The CDR3, as DNA: TGTGCCAGCAGCTTGGAGCAGGGAAGGAATAATGAAAAACTGTTTTTT.

This sequence joins TRBV7-9 and TRBJ1-4, with D perhaps TRBD1 (6 bases). Trimming removed 6 bases at V and 0 bases at J, with 14 bases between. This CDR3 contains 16 residues. The germline V gene has CDR1 SEHNR and CDR2 FQNEAQ (reference sequence). The CDR3 loop is CASSRKAGATNEKLFF. CDR3 nucleotides: TGTGCCAGCAGTCGCAAGGCAGGGGCAACTAATGAAAAACTGTTTTTT.